This T cell receptor (beta chain) was recorded in a study of blood T cells in healthy people across ages. Study results and caveats: The fall in TCR beta diversity per million T cells was roughly linear with age. With donor CMV status unknown, expanded clonotype changes were possibly confounded. What prevented conclusive comparison of naive and antigen-experienced cells was that PBMCs were unsorted.

This clonotype has more than one count but fewer than ten. Its antigen is still unknown. The ends were cut back, 4 bases at V and 2 bases at J, with 8 bases in the middle. This CDR3 has 12 residues. Looked up from germline, CDR1 is SQVTM and CDR2 is ANQGSEA. With a J-beta primer mix and a sample-barcoded 5' primer, a second PCR ran about 7 to 11 cycles. With 12 random nucleotides, a template-switch adaptor tagged each individual cDNA molecule. TCRdb ran MiXCR on the 5' RACE reads and lists one entry per CDR3 protein. The sample has 550,000 to 700,000 distinct CDR3 sequences; approximately 27% are singletons.

This receptor was obtained from a woman between 65 and 79 years old in good health. The chain carries TRBV29-1 and TRBJ2-5; D remains unclear. Input material: blood. CDR3 DNA sequence: TGCAGCGTTGGCTGGCGGCAAGAGACCCAGTACTTC. Its protein product is CSVGWRQETQYF.